This T cell receptor (beta chain) originates from a study of post-analysis software for immune sequencing data (dated by TCRdb to 2013 to 2016). Describing the broader study: Recorded disease courses included relapsing-remitting, secondary progressive and progressive-relapsing multiple sclerosis, with some patients lacking subtype annotation. The patient repertoires were set against under 12 previously published healthy control repertoires from donors whose ages ranged from about 6 to 26 years. A subset of samples was prepared in parallel using single-end sample barcoding, then pooled and co-amplified after Illumina adapter ligation. Summary of the overall study and its limitations: The control group was slightly older than the multiple sclerosis patient group. Significantly higher frequencies in patients than in controls were found for a few TRBV segments, including TRBV5-6, TRBV5-1 and TRBV20-1. Compared with controls, multiple sclerosis patients had significantly lower normalized Chao1 diversity, a finding suggesting substantial peripheral T-cell clonal expansion. Direct clustering with F measure revealed strong co-clustering of samples prepared in the same batch, which led to a batch-effect correction.

A remark on this clonotype: Its antigen is not yet known. No much larger clone exists at a distance of one base, and base qualities are not known.

The germline V gene encodes CDR1 SGHKS and CDR2 YYEKEE (reference sequence). The CDR3 sequence holds 16 residues, the cysteine and phenylalanine included. Here the CDR3 DNA is all that survives: 48 bases in frame from base 1. Library preparation was by PCR. TCRdb records Illumina HiSeq 2500 as the sequencer. To reduce PCR and sequencing biases, unique molecular identifiers were built into the TCR beta cDNA libraries. Some 500,000 cDNA molecules were obtained for every 1 to 10 million input T cells, so each molecule roughly corresponded to one T cell. The same protocol used for the earlier healthy control dataset was applied to prepare and sequence the patient libraries. Within a given batch, samples were prepared together, multiplexed and sequenced on the same HiSeq lane. Turning to the authors' computational methods: Raw barcoded reads were processed with MIGEC, and single-read molecular identifier groups were discarded before consensus assembly and CDR3 extraction. Clonotype tables were post-analysed with VDJtools, and diversity was normalized by down-sampling all datasets to the smallest sample size. In repertoire overlap clustering, CDR3 amino acid sequences, but not nucleotide sequences, were matched to correct batch-related cross-sample contamination. The public sequencing data were trimmed at Q25 with fastp and processed into clonotypes with MiXCR by TCRdb, which kept only in-frame beta chains. Each record represents a unique CDR3 protein, reported with the most common genes and DNA among its rows. These V and J calls are TCRdb output, not the study's own analysis. Recorded for this sample are 400,000 to 500,000 distinct CDR3 sequences; less than 40% of them occurred a single time. The ten largest make up 6% to 9% of the sample.

To demonstrate the VDJtools post-analysis software, the study profiled TCR beta repertoires from the peripheral blood of 10 to 15 young patients with multiple sclerosis. The multiple sclerosis patients were children and adolescents ranging in age from about 6 to 17 years. The TCR originated in a girl aged 2-10 years with multiple sclerosis. The V and J segments used are TRBV5-5 and TRBJ2-4; the D assignment is uncertain and may be TRBD1 or TRBD2, with 8 bases supporting each. The closer fit of TRBJ2-7 to the DNA end suggests the J call may be wrong. Sample: blood. This receptor has the CDR3 CASTLPGGTGGYEQYF. The sequenced DNA: TGTGCCAGCACCCTACCGGGGGGGACAGGAGGCTACGAGCAGTACTTC.